This entry features one T cell receptor beta chain sequence. This sample was included in a study of shared clonotypes between healthy human individuals. Only in-frame clones appear in the TCRdb table, and some are missing; sequencing was by immunoSEQ multiplex PCR. Here the sample spans about 2 million clones, approximately 95% being singletons. The V gene end was trimmed by 4 bases and the J gene end by 5 bases; junction bases not matched to a gene: 8. The CDR3 contains 15 residues. Germline V gene data show CDR1 as PRHDT and CDR2 as FYEKMQ (reference sequence). This TCR derives from a man aged 18-30 years in good health. The sequenced sample was naive CD4+ T cells sorted from blood. Subset here: CD45RA+ positively selected. The chain carries TRBV13 and TRBJ2-3, with 8 bases fitting TRBD2. This chain's CDR3 is CASSWIAGMRDTQYF. CDR3 sequence (DNA): TGTGCCAGCAGCTGGATAGCGGGGATGAGAGATACGCAGTATTTT.